Below are 11 T cell receptor beta chains sequenced from a single sample in a study of T-cell memory formation after mild COVID-19. TCRdb fed the 5' RACE reads into MiXCR, producing one record per CDR3 protein. This sample yields under 250,000 distinct CDR3 sequences, of which approximately 15% are seen a single time; over 2% belongs to the top ten. Sequenced material: PBMCs or a T cell subset sorted from them (not recorded which). Receptors were obtained from an adult woman who had mild COVID-19 (a few samples of this study predate the infection). Cell type and time point are not known.

The chain carries TRBV20-1 and TRBJ1-2; no firm D call. Germline-derived CDR1 and CDR2 are DFQATT and SNEGSKA (reference sequence). The CDR3 runs to 15 residues. Trimming pared 0 bases from V and 1 base from J, leaving 12 bases between. The CDR3 DNA follows: TGCAGTGCTAGAGATCGCGGAGATAATAACTATGGCTACACCTTC. This gives the protein CSARDRGDNNYGYTF.

This clonotype was recorded many times. The chain combines TRBV7-9 with TRBJ2-1; D tentatively reads TRBD1 or TRBD2 (5 bases each). Between the trimmed V and J ends, which lost 1 base and 5 bases, there was a span of 21 bases. This CDR3 has 18 amino acids. Germline CDR1 is SEHNR and CDR2 is FQNEAQ (reference sequence). The DNA of the CDR3 is TGTGCCAGCAGCTTAGGGATACGGGGACCCCCTCACCACAATGAGCAGTTCTTC. Translated: CASSLGIRGPPHHNEQFF.

There are many counts of this clonotype. The chain combines TRBV7-3 with TRBJ2-6; TRBD2 agrees at 10 bases. J gave up 2 bases and V 4 bases, and 5 bases lay outside the gene matches. Germline loops: CDR1 SGHTA, CDR2 FQGTGA. This CDR3 has 17 amino acids. In DNA, the CDR3 is TGTGCCAGCAGCTCCCCAGCGGGGGGGCCTGGGGCCAACGTCCTGACTTTC. Residues: CASSSPAGGPGANVLTF.

This clonotype turned up a few times. The chain carries TRBV12-3 or TRBV12-4 and TRBJ1-1; no reliable D call. Trimming cost V 5 bases and J 7 bases, with 20 bases left between them. CDR3 length equals 15 residues. CDR3 sequence: CASSPYAAPFLEAFF. CDR3 DNA: TGTGCCAGCAGTCCTTACGCGGCACCCTTCCTTGAAGCTTTCTTT.

This clonotype was observed a handful of times. The genes are TRBV12-3 or TRBV12-4 and TRBJ2-1, with 8 bases matching TRBD1. V shed 3 bases and J 7 bases; nucleotides not matched to a gene: 5. CDR3 length: 14 amino acids. The CDR3 protein is CASSFLQGANEQFF. CDR3 DNA: TGTGCCAGCAGTTTCCTGCAGGGGGCTAATGAGCAGTTCTTC.

This chain links TRBV12-5 with TRBJ1-3; D gene unclear. The CDR3 has 18 residues. V lost 2 bases to trimming and J lost 0 bases, with 17 bases between them. Per germline, CDR1 LGHNT and CDR2 FRNRAP. The CDR3 sequence: CASGLILASIISGNTIYF. The DNA of the CDR3 is TGTGCTAGTGGTTTGATTTTGGCTTCAATCATCTCTGGAAACACCATATATTTT.

The gene calls are TRBV25-1 and TRBJ1-2, with TRBD1 matching over 7 bases. Trimming at V came to 3 bases and at J to 4 bases, leaving 5 bases not matched to a gene. The CDR3 is 14 amino acids. Germline V gives CDR1 MGHDK, CDR2 SYGVNS. The CDR3 region is CASSEPTGSYGYTF. In DNA, the CDR3 is TGTGCCAGCAGTGAGCCGACAGGGTCCTATGGCTACACCTTC.

J is TRBJ2-1 and V is TRBV27, with TRBD2 identical over 7 bases. This CDR3 spans 17 amino acids. Trimming at V came to 4 bases and at J to 0 bases, leaving 9 bases not matched to a gene. Per the germline V gene, CDR1 is MNHEY and CDR2 is SMNVEV (reference sequence). DNA of the CDR3: TGTGCCAGCAGTTGGGGCGGGGGTGAAAGCTCCTACAATGAGCAGTTCTTC. Translation: CASSWGGGESSYNEQFF.

This clonotype was seen more than once but under ten times. The chain links TRBV14 to TRBJ2-3, with a weak D call TRBD2 (6 bases). In germline, CDR1 is SGHDN, CDR2 FVKESK. The CDR3 loop spans 16 amino acids. Trimming shortened V by 1 base and J by 0 bases, and 11 bases separated the two germline ends. CDR3 sequence reads: CASSQVRGMSTDTQYF. For the CDR3, the DNA is TGTGCCAGCAGCCAAGTTCGGGGGATGAGCACAGATACGCAGTATTTT.

V gene TRBV7-8 combines with J gene TRBJ1-2; possible D gene TRBD1, 5 bases. CDR3 length equals 16 residues. CDR1 and CDR2 from the germline V gene are SGHVS and FQNEAQ. Trimming pared 1 base from V and 8 bases from J, leaving 20 bases between. CDR3 coding DNA: TGTGCCAGCAGCTTAGGCGGGACTTCCAACAGAGGGGGCTACACCTTC. Its protein product is CASSLGGTSNRGGYTF.

The chain couples TRBV12-3 or TRBV12-4 to TRBJ1-2; 8 bases are a match to TRBD1. After removal of 2 bases from V and 8 bases from J, the junction contained 10 bases not matched to a gene. This CDR3 spans 15 amino acids. CDR3 amino acids: CASSLSSGTGSGYTF. CDR3 in DNA: TGTGCCAGCAGTTTAAGTTCTGGGACAGGTTCGGGCTACACCTTC.